A selection of T cell receptor beta chains follows, all from one sample in a study of T cell responses to AZD1222 COVID-19 vaccine. TCRdb's copy holds only in-frame clones and misses some; the assay was immunoSEQ multiplex PCR. The data show 130,000 or so clones, roughly nine tenths seen once. Specimen: peripheral blood, collected on day 0 of AZD1222 vaccination. The source is an adult in good health. CDR3s include the opening cysteine and the closing phenylalanine or tryptophan. Each record gives: clone size, D gene, J gene, V gene, CDR3 length, CDR3 protein, CDR3 DNA. The D gene is left open where the match is weak. Some rows have no size entry. The others give once, few or many, or a class for an expanded clone.

>-|-|TRBJ2-7|TRBV7-3|13
CASSPTGPYEQYF
TGTGCCAGCAGCCCAACTGGACCCTACGAGCAGTACTTC
>-|-|TRBJ1-1|TRBV4-3|17
CASSQGTANEPNTEAFF
TGCGCCAGCAGCCAAGGGACAGCGAACGAACCGAACACTGAAGCTTTCTTT
>-|-|TRBJ2-7|TRBV24-1|20
CATSDLHIGLSVGGNYEQYF
TGTGCCACCAGTGATTTGCACATAGGATTGAGCGTCGGTGGGAACTACGAGCAGTACTTC
>-|TRBD2|TRBJ2-2|TRBV20-1|15
CSASSAGVYTGELFF
TGCAGTGCTAGTTCAGCGGGAGTCTACACCGGGGAGCTGTTTTTT
>-|-|TRBJ1-2|TRBV28|15
CASRVLIGATHGYTF
TGTGCCAGCAGGGTCCTTATCGGAGCTACTCATGGCTACACCTTC
>-|-|TRBJ2-2|TRBV29-1|15
CSVPLAGPNTGELFF
TGCAGCGTTCCCCTGGCTGGGCCGAACACCGGGGAGCTGTTTTTT
>-|-|TRBJ1-2|TRBV11-2|13
CASSFSSDYGYTF
TGTGCCAGCAGCTTCAGTTCGGACTATGGCTACACCTTC
>-|-|TRBJ2-2|TRBV9|17
CASSRTQERVNTGELFF
TGTGCCAGCAGCCGGACTCAGGAGCGGGTGAACACCGGGGAGCTGTTTTTT
>-|-|TRBJ2-1|TRBV7-1|24
CASSSSRPDPGGQWLGGSYNEQFF
TGTGCCAGCAGCTCTAGCCGTCCGGACCCCGGAGGACAGTGGTTAGGGGGCTCCTACAATGAGCAGTTCTTC
>-|-|TRBJ2-7|TRBV4-2|14
CASSQVGGSYEQYF
TGTGCCAGCAGCCAAGTGGGCGGGTCCTACGAGCAGTACTTC
>-|-|TRBJ2-6|TRBV3-1/TRBV3-2|16
CASSQGADSGANVLTF
TGTGCCAGCAGCCAAGGCGCCGACTCTGGGGCCAACGTCCTGACTTTC
>-|-|TRBJ2-1|TRBV19|14
CASTSYQSYNEQFF
TGTGCCAGTACCTCTTACCAGTCCTACAATGAGCAGTTCTTC
>-|-|TRBJ1-5|TRBV5-6|16
CASSLRRGPGNQPQHF
TGTGCCAGCAGCTTGAGGCGGGGGCCGGGCAATCAGCCCCAGCATTTT
>-|-|TRBJ2-7|TRBV6-5|12
CASSYEGYEQYF
TGTGCCAGCAGTTACGAGGGGTACGAGCAGTACTTC
>-|TRBD1|TRBJ2-1|TRBV10-3|14
CAISPGQGVFEQFF
TGTGCCATTTCACCGGGACAGGGGGTTTTTGAGCAGTTCTTC
>-|TRBD2|TRBJ2-1|TRBV28|19
CASSLETRTSGSSVIEQFF
TGTGCCAGCAGTTTAGAGACCCGGACTAGCGGGAGCTCTGTGATTGAGCAGTTCTTC
>-|-|TRBJ2-7|TRBV28|14
CASSSGQKAYEQYF
TGTGCCAGCAGTTCAGGGCAGAAAGCCTACGAGCAGTACTTC
>-|-|TRBJ1-2|TRBV27|16
CASSVSRGVGDYGYTF
TGTGCCAGCAGTGTAAGCCGAGGGGTGGGAGACTATGGCTACACCTTC
>few|-|TRBJ2-7|TRBV7-2|15
CASSPTGTPTYEQYF
TGTGCCAGCAGCCCAACCGGGACGCCGACCTACGAGCAGTACTTC
>-|-|TRBJ1-5|TRBV5-8|16
CASSLYTGPNNQPQHF
TGTGCCAGCAGCTTGTACACAGGACCGAACAATCAGCCCCAGCATTTT
>-|-|TRBJ2-7|TRBV5-6|13
CASSLMVRHEQYF
TGTGCCAGCAGCTTGATGGTCCGCCACGAGCAGTACTTC
>once|-|TRBJ1-4|TRBV7-9|18
CASSLKVGRQPYNEKLFF
TGTGCCAGCAGCTTAAAGGTGGGCAGGCAGCCCTATAATGAAAAACTGTTTTTT
>-|TRBD1|TRBJ1-2|TRBV28|14
CASSGGTGDYGYTF
TGTGCCAGCAGTGGTGGGACAGGGGATTATGGCTACACCTTC
>once|-|TRBJ2-7|TRBV6-2/TRBV6-3|13
CASSLQDPNEQYF
TGTGCCAGCAGTTTGCAGGACCCCAACGAGCAGTACTTC
>-|-|TRBJ2-2|TRBV4-2|12
CASSGFTGELFF
TGTGCCAGCAGCGGATTCACCGGGGAGCTGTTTTTT
>-|TRBD1|TRBJ1-2|TRBV19|16
CASSMGLDRGPRGYTF
TGTGCCAGTAGTATGGGCCTGGACAGGGGGCCTAGGGGCTACACCTTC
>-|-|TRBJ1-6|TRBV6-5|14
CASSYVQENSPLHF
TGTGCCAGCAGTTACGTGCAGGAAAATTCACCCCTCCACTTT
>-|TRBD1|TRBJ1-3|TRBV6-5|15
CASSPRDRGGNTIYF
TGTGCCAGCAGCCCCCGGGACAGGGGGGGAAACACCATATATTTT
>-|-|TRBJ2-1|TRBV3-1/TRBV3-2|17
CASSQFSGGPSYNEQFF
TGTGCCAGCAGCCAATTTTCGGGCGGCCCGTCCTACAATGAGCAGTTCTTC
>-|-|TRBJ1-2|TRBV18|13
CASMDNRGYGYTF
TGTGCCAGCATGGACAATAGGGGCTATGGCTACACCTTC
>-|-|TRBJ1-1|TRBV2|13
CASSDPPGTEAFF
TGTGCCAGCAGTGACCCCCCCGGCACTGAAGCTTTCTTT
>-|-|TRBJ1-1|TRBV14|12
CASGYRNTEAFF
TGTGCCAGCGGCTACAGGAACACTGAAGCTTTCTTT
>-|-|TRBJ1-1|TRBV18|18
CASSLMAGQSGMNTEAFF
TGTGCCAGCTCACTGATGGCAGGTCAGTCAGGAATGAACACTGAAGCTTTCTTT
>once|TRBD2|TRBJ2-7|TRBV4-2|15
CASSQMLAGDYEQYF
TGTGCCAGCAGCCAGATGCTAGCGGGGGATTACGAGCAGTACTTC
>-|-|TRBJ1-1|TRBV30|12
CAWMGGLAEAFF
TGTGCCTGGATGGGAGGGTTGGCTGAAGCTTTCTTT
>-|TRBD1|TRBJ1-2|TRBV5-1|14
CASSSTGSNYGYTF
TGCGCCAGCAGCTCGACAGGGAGCAACTATGGCTACACCTTC
>-|TRBD1|TRBJ1-2|TRBV7-3|13
CASSPDRDHGYTF
TGTGCCAGCAGCCCCGACAGGGATCATGGCTACACCTTC
>once|-|TRBJ2-7|TRBV9|14
CASSVADSSYEQYF
TGTGCCAGCAGCGTAGCGGACAGCTCCTACGAGCAGTACTTC
>-|TRBD1|TRBJ2-7|TRBV7-6|12
CASSSDRVAQYF
TGTGCCAGCAGCTCGGACAGGGTGGCGCAGTACTTC
>-|TRBD1|TRBJ1-2|TRBV6-5|13
CASRPDRLGGYTF
TGTGCCAGCAGACCGGACAGGCTCGGGGGCTACACCTTC
>-|-|TRBJ1-4|TRBV5-4|14
CASSLDRTNEKLFF
TGTGCCAGCAGCTTGGACAGGACCAATGAAAAACTGTTTTTT
>-|-|TRBJ1-1|TRBV7-2|12
CASSLLGTEAFF
TGTGCCAGCAGCTTGTTGGGGACTGAAGCTTTCTTT
>-|-|TRBJ1-1|TRBV4-3|14
CASSQVRVGTEAFF
TGCGCCAGCAGCCAAGTTCGGGTGGGCACTGAAGCTTTCTTT
>-|-|TRBJ1-3|TRBV9|17
CASSPTPGHLSGNTIYF
TGTGCCAGCAGCCCCACCCCGGGGCACCTCTCTGGAAACACCATATATTTT
>-|TRBD1|TRBJ2-3|TRBV5-1|14
CASSGGQSTDTQYF
TGCGCCAGCAGCGGGGGACAGTCCACAGATACGCAGTATTTT
>-|TRBD2|TRBJ2-5|TRBV4-1|16
CASSRLSGGSQETQYF
TGCGCCAGCAGCCGTCTTAGCGGGGGGTCCCAAGAGACCCAGTACTTC
>-|-|TRBJ1-5|TRBV2|16
CASTQGLALVGQPQHF
TGTGCCAGCACACAGGGCCTTGCGTTGGTGGGTCAGCCCCAGCATTTT
>-|TRBD1|TRBJ2-5|TRBV27|15
CASSWRTGQQETQYF
TGTGCCAGCAGTTGGCGGACAGGACAGCAAGAGACCCAGTACTTC
>-|TRBD1|TRBJ2-7|TRBV7-3|17
CASSLGTGGLSSYEQYF
TGTGCCAGCAGCTTGGGGACAGGAGGTCTGAGCTCCTACGAGCAGTACTTC
>-|-|TRBJ1-4|TRBV24-1|14
CATSDFFTRRKLFF
TGTGCCACCAGTGATTTTTTTACCCGGCGAAAACTGTTTTTT
>-|TRBD2|TRBJ2-5|TRBV2|15
CASWTGTSGQETQYF
TGTGCCAGCTGGACCGGGACTAGCGGCCAAGAGACCCAGTACTTC